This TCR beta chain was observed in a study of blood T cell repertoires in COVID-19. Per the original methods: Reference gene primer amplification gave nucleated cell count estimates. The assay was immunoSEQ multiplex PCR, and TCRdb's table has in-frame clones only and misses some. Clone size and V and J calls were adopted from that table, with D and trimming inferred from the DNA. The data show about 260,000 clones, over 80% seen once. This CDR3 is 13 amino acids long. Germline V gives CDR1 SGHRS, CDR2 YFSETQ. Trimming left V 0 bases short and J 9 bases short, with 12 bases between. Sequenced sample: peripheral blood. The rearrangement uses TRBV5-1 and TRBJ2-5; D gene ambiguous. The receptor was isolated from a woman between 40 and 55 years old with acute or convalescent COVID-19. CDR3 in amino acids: CASSLAGVSAQYF. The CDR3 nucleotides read TGCGCCAGCAGCTTGGCCGGAGTATCGGCCCAGTACTTC.